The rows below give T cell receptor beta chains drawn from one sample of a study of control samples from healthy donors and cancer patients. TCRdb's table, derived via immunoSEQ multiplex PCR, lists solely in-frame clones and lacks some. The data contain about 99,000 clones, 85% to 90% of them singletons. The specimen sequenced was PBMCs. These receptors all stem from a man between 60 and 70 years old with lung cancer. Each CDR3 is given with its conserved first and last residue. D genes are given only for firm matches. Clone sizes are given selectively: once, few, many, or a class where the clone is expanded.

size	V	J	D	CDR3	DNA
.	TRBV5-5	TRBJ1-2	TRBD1	CASSFDRVYGYTF	TGTGCCAGCAGCTTCGACAGGGTCTATGGCTACACCTTC
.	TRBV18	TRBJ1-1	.	CASSPWQGKDTEAFF	TGTGCCAGCTCACCGTGGCAGGGTAAGGACACTGAAGCTTTCTTT
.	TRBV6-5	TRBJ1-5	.	CASSPYSKQPQHF	TGTGCCAGCAGTCCCTACAGCAAACAGCCCCAGCATTTT
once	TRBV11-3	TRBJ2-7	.	CASSRYRDYEQYF	TGTGCCAGCAGCCGATACAGAGACTACGAGCAGTACTTC
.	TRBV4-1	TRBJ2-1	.	CASSQDYGESSYNEQFF	TGCGCCAGCAGCCAAGATTACGGGGAGAGCTCCTACAATGAGCAGTTCTTC
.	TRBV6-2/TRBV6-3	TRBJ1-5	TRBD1	CASSLGQGIQPQHF	TGTGCCAGCAGCCTCGGACAGGGTATTCAGCCCCAGCATTTT
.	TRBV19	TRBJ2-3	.	CASNPLTARTDTQYF	TGTGCCAGTAATCCCCTCACGGCGCGGACAGATACGCAGTATTTT
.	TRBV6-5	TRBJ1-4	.	CASSSDSGGELFF	TGTGCCAGCAGCTCCGACTCGGGGGGGGAACTGTTTTTT
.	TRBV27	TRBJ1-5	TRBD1	CASSLRWNRGLWPQHF	TGTGCCAGCAGTTTACGCTGGAACAGGGGGTTATGGCCCCAGCATTTT
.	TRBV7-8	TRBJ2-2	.	CASSFAILGELFF	TGTGCCAGCAGCTTCGCGATACTCGGGGAGCTGTTTTTT
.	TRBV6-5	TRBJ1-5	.	CASSRTGFQPQHF	TGTGCCAGCAGCCGTACAGGGTTTCAGCCCCAGCATTTT
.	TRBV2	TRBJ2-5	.	CASTRGSQETQYF	TGTGCCAGCACGAGAGGATCCCAAGAGACCCAGTACTTC
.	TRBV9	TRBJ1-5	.	CASSVSAGGSPQHF	TGTGCCAGCAGCGTATCTGCAGGAGGGTCGCCCCAGCATTTT
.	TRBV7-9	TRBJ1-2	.	CASSLARDNYGYTF	TGTGCCAGCAGCTTAGCTCGGGATAACTATGGCTACACCTTC
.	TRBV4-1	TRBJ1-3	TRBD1	CASSRAPGQGIEGNTIYF	TGCGCCAGCAGCCGCGCCCCGGGACAGGGGATCGAAGGAAACACCATATATTTT
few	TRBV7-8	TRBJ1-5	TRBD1	CASSLTGGDQPQHF	TGTGCCAGCAGCTTGACAGGGGGAGATCAGCCCCAGCATTTT
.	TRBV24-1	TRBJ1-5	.	CATSDSRRQPQHF	TGTGCCACCAGTGATTCCAGACGTCAGCCCCAGCATTTT
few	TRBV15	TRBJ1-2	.	CATSSGTLLGGYTF	TGTGCCACCAGCAGTGGGACGCTTCTCGGGGGCTACACCTTC
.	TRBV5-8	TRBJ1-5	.	CASSLEGKSNQPQHF	TGTGCCAGCAGCTTGGAGGGGAAGAGCAATCAGCCCCAGCATTTT
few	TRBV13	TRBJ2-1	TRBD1	CASSGDSSYNEQFF	TGTGCCAGCAGTGGGGACAGCTCCTACAATGAGCAGTTCTTC
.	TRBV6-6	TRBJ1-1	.	CASSYSGRDRPEAFF	TGTGCCAGCAGTTACTCGGGCAGGGATCGCCCTGAAGCTTTCTTT
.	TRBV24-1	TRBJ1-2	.	CATSEGTNYGYTF	TGTGCCACCTCGGAAGGAACTAACTATGGCTACACCTTC
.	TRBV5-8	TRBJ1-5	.	CASSLGQYQPQHF	TGTGCCAGCAGCTTGGGACAGTATCAGCCCCAGCATTTT
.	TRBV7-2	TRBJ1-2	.	CASSLSDRYGYTF	TGTGCCAGCAGCTTATCTGATCGATATGGCTACACCTTC
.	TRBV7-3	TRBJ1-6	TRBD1	CASSSTGQGNSPLHF	TGTGCCAGCAGCTCTACGGGACAGGGGAATTCACCCCTCCACTTT
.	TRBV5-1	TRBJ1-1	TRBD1	CASSWRQGDTEAFF	TGCGCCAGCAGCTGGCGACAGGGGGACACTGAAGCTTTCTTT
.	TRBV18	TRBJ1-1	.	CASSPGAGANTEAFF	TGTGCCAGCTCACCGGGGGCAGGGGCCAACACTGAAGCTTTCTTT
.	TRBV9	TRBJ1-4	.	CASSLGTEFNEKLFF	TGTGCCAGCAGCCTGGGGACTGAATTTAATGAAAAACTGTTTTTT
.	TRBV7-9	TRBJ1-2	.	CASSLRTLSGYTF	TGTGCCAGCAGCTTAAGGACCTTATCTGGCTACACCTTC
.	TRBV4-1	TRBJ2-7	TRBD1	CASSQDKGALGEQYF	TGCGCCAGCAGCCAAGATAAGGGGGCGTTAGGCGAGCAGTACTTC
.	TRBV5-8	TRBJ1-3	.	CASSLGRNTIYF	TGTGCCAGCAGCTTAGGAAGAAACACCATATATTTT
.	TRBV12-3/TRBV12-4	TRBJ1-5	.	CASSRGRNQPQHF	TGTGCCAGCAGTCGGGGTCGCAATCAGCCCCAGCATTTT
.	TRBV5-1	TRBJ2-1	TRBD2	CASSLSSGAYNEQFF	TGCGCCAGCAGCCTTTCTAGCGGGGCCTACAATGAGCAGTTCTTC
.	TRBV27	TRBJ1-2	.	CASSIGSGIDYGYTF	TGTGCCAGCAGTATAGGTTCAGGGATTGACTATGGCTACACCTTC
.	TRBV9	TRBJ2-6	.	CASSVRGSPSGANVLTF	TGTGCCAGCAGCGTGCGTGGGAGTCCATCTGGGGCCAACGTCCTGACTTTC
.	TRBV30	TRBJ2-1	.	CAWSDEWGAERYEQFF	TGTGCCTGGAGTGACGAATGGGGGGCCGAACGGTATGAGCAGTTCTTC
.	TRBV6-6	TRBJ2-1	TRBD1	CASSYPGQGINEQFF	TGTGCCAGCAGTTACCCGGGACAGGGGATTAATGAGCAGTTCTTC
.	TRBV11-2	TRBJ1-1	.	CASRIMAEAFF	TGTGCCAGCAGAATTATGGCTGAAGCTTTCTTT
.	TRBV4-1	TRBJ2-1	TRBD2	CASSQADSGGPYNEQFF	TGCGCCAGCAGCCAAGCAGATAGCGGGGGGCCCTACAATGAGCAGTTCTTC
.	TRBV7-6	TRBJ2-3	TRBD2	CASSLGLAGSGGTQYF	TGTGCCAGCAGCTTGGGACTAGCGGGGAGCGGCGGTACGCAGTATTTT
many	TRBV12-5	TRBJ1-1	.	CASGLVRDGALLSNTEAFF	TGTGCTAGTGGTTTGGTACGGGACGGGGCCCTTCTCTCGAACACTGAAGCTTTCTTT
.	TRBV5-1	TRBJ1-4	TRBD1	CASSLKRQGGSEKLFF	TGCGCCAGCAGCTTGAAAAGACAGGGTGGTAGTGAAAAACTGTTTTTT
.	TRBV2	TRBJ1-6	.	CASSPIDRTNSPLHF	TGTGCCAGCAGTCCAATTGACAGGACTAATTCACCCCTCCACTTT
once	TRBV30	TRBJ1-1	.	CAWSETVNTEAFF	TGTGCCTGGAGCGAGACAGTGAACACTGAAGCTTTCTTT
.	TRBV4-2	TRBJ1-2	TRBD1	CASSQEYRGFNYGYTF	TGTGCCAGCAGCCAAGAGTACAGGGGATTCAACTATGGCTACACCTTC
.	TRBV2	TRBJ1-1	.	CASSAIGGVRTEAFF	TGTGCCAGCAGTGCAATTGGAGGGGTGCGAACTGAAGCTTTCTTT
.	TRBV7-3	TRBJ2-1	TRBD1	CASSQSGTGFEQFF	TGTGCCAGCAGCCAATCCGGGACAGGGTTTGAGCAGTTCTTC
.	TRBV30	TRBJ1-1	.	CAWSGMNTEAFF	TGTGCCTGGAGTGGGATGAACACTGAAGCTTTCTTT
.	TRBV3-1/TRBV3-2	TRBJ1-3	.	CASSQGPGNTIYF	TGTGCCAGCAGCCAGGGCCCAGGAAACACCATATATTTT
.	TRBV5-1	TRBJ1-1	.	CASSPRPLSDTEAFF	TGCGCCAGCAGCCCTCGACCGCTGTCGGACACTGAAGCTTTCTTT
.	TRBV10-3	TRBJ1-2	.	CAISGGGNYGYTF	TGTGCCATCAGTGGCGGGGGGAACTATGGCTACACCTTC
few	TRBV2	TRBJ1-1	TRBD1	CASTQGPTGESTEAFF	TGTGCCAGCACCCAGGGACCGACAGGGGAGAGCACTGAAGCTTTCTTT